This T cell receptor (beta chain) was captured in a study of response to subunit inactivated influenza vaccine. Study-wide findings and caveats: T cells newly recruited by each seasonal influenza vaccination are few, the authors suggested.

Germline loops: CDR1 SGHTA, CDR2 FQGNSA. With 1 base clipped from V and 6 bases from J, the junction kept 9 bases outside the gene matches. This CDR3 contains 17 residues. TCRdb ran MiXCR on the RT-PCR reads and lists one entry per CDR3 protein. The sample yields some 500,000 distinct CDR3 sequences, 25% seen once. This clonotype showed up just a few times. Its antigen is not known. The clonotype comes from a man aged 50 to 59 who received an inactivated influenza vaccine. The chain recombines TRBV7-2 with TRBJ2-1; 10 positions match TRBD2. The sequences come from CD4+ T cells sorted from PBMCs, collected 5 to 6 days after vaccination. The CDR3 region has the DNA TGTGCCAGCAGCTTAGTAGCTAGCGGGGGAGTGGGCAATGAGCAGTTCTTC. Translated: CASSLVASGGVGNEQFF.